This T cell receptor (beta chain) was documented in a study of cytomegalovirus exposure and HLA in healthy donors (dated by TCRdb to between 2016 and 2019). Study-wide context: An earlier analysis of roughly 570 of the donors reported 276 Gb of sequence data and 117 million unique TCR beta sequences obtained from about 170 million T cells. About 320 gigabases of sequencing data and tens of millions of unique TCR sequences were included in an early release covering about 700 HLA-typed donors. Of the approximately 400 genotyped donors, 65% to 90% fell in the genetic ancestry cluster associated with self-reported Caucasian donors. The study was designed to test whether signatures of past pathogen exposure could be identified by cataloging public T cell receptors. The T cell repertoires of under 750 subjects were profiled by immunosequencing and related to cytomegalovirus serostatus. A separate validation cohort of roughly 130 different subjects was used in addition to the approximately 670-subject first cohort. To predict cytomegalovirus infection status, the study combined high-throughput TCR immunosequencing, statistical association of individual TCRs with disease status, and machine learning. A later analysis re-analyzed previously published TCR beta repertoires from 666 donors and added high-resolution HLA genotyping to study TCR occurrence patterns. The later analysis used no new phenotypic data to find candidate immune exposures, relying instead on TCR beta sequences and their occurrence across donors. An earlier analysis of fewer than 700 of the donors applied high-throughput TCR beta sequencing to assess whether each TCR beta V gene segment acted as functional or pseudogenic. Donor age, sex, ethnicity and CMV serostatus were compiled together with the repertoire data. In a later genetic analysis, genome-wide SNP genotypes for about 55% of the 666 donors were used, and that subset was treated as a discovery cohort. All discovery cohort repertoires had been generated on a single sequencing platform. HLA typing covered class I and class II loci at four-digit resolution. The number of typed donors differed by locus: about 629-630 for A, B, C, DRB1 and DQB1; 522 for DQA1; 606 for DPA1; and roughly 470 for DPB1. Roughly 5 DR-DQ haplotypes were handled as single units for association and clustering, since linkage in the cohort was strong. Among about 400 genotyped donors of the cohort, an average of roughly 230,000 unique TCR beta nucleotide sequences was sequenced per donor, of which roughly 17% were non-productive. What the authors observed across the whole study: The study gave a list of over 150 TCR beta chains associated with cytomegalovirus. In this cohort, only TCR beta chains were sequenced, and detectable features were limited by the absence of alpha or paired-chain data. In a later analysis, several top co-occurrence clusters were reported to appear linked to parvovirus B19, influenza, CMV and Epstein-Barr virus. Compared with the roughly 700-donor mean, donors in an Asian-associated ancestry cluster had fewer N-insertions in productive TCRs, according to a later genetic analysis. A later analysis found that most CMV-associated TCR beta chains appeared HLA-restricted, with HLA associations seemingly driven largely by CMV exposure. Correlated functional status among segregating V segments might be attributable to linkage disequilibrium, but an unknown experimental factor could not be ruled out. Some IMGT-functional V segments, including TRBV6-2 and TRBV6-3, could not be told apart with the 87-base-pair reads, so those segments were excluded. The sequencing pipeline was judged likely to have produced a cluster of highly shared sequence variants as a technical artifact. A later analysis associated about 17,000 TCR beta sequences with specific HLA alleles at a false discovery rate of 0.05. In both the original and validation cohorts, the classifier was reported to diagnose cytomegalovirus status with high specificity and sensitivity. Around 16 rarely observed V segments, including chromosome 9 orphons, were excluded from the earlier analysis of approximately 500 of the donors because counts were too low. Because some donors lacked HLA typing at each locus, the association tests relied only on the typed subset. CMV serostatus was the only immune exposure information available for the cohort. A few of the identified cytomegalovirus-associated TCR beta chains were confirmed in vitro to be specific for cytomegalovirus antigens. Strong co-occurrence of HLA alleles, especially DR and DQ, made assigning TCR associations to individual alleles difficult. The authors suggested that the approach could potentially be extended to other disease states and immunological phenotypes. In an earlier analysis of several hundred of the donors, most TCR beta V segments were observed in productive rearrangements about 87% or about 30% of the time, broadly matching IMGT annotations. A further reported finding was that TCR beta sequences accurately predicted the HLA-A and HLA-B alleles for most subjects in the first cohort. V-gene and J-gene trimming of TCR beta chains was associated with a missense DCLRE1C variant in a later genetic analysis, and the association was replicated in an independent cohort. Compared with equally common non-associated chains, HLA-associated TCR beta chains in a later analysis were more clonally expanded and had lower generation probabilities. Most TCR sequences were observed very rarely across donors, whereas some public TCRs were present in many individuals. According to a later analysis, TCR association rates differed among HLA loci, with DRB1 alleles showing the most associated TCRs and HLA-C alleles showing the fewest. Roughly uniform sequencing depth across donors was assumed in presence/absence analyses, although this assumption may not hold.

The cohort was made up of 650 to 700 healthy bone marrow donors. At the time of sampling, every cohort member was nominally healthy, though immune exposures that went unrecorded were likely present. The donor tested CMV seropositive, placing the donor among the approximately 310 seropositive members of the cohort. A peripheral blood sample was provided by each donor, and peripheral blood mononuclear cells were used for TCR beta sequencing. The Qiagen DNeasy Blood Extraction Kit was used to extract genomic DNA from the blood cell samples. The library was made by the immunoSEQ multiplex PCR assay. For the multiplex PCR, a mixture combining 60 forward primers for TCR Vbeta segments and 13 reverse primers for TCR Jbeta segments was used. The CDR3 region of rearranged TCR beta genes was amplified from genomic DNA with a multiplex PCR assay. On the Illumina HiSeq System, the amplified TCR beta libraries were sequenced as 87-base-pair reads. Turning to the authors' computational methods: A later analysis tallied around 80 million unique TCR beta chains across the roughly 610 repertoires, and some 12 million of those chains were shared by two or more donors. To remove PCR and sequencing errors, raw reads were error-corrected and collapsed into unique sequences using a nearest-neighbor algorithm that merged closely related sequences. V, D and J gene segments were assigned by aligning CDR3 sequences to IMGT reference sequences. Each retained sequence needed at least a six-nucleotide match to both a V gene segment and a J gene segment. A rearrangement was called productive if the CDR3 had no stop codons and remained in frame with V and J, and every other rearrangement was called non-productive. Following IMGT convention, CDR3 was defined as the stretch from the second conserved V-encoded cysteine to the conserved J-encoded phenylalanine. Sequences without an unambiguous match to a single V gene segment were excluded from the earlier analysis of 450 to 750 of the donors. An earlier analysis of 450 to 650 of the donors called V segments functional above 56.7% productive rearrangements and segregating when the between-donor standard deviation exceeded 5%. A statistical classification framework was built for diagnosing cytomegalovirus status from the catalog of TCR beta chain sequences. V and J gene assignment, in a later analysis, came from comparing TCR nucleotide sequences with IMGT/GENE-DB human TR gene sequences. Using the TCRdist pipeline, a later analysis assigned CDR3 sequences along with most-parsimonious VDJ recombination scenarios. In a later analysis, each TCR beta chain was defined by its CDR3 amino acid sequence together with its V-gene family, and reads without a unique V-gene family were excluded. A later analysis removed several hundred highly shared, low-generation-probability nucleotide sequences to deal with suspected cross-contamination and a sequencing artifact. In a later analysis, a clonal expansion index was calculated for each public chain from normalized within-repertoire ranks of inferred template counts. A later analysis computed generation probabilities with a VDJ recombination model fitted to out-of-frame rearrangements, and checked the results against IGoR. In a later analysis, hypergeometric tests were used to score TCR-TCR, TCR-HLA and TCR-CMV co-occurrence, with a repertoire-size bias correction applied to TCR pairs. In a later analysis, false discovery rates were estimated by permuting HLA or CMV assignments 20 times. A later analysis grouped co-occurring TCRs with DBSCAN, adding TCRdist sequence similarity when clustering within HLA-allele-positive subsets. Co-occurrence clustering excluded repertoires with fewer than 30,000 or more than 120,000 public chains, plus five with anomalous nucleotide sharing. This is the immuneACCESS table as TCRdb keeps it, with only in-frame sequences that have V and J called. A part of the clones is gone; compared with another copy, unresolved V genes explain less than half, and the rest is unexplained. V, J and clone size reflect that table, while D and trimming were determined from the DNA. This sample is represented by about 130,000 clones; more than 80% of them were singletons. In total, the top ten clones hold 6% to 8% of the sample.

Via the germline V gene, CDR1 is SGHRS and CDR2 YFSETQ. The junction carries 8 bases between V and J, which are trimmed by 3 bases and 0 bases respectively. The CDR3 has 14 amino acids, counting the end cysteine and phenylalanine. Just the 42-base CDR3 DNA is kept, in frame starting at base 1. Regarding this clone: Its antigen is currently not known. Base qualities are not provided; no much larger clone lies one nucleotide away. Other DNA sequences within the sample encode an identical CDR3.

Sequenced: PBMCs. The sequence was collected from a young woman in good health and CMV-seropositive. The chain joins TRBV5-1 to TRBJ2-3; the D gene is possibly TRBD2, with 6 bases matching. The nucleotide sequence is TGCGCCAGCAGCTACAGCGGGAGCACAGATACGCAGTATTTT. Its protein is CASSYSGSTDTQYF.